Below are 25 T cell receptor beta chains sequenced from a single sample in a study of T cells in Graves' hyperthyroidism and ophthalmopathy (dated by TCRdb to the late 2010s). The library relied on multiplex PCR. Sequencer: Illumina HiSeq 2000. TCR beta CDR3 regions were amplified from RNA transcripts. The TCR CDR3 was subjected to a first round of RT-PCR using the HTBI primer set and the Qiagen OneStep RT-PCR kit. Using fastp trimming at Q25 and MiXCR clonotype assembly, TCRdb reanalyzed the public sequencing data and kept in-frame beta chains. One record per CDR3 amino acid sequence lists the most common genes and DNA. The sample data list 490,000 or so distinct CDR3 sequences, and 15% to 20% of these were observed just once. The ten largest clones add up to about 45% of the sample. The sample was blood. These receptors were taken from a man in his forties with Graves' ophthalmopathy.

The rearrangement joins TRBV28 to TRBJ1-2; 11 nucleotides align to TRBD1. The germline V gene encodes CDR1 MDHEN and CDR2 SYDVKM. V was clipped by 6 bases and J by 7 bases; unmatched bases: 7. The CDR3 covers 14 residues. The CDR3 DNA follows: TGTGCCAGCAGCATAGGGACAGGGGGATTTGGCTACACCTTC. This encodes CASSIGTGGFGYTF.

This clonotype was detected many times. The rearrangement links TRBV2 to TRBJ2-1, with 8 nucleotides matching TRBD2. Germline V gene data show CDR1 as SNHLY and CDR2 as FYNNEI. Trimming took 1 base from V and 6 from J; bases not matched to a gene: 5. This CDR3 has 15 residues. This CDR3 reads CASSEEAGVGNEQFF. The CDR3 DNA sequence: TGTGCCAGCAGTGAAGAAGCGGGAGTGGGCAATGAGCAGTTCTTC.

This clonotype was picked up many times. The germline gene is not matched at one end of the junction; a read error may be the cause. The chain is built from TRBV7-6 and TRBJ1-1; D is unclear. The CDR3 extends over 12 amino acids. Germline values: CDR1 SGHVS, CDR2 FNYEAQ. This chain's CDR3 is CASSLGNSEAFF. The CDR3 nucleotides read TGTGCCAGCAGCTTAGGGAACAGTGAAGCTTTCTTT.

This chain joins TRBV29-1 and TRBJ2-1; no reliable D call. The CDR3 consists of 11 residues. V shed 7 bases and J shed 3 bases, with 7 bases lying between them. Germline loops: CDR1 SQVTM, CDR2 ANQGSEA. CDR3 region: CSASSYNEQFF. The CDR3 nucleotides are TGCAGCGCCTCTAGCTACAATGAGCAGTTCTTC.

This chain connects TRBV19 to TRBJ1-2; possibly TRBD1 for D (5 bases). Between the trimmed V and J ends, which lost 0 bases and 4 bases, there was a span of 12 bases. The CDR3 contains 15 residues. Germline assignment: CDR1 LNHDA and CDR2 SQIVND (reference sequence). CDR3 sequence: CASSIDPLGGYGYTF. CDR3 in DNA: TGTGCCAGTAGTATAGACCCTCTCGGGGGCTATGGCTACACCTTC.

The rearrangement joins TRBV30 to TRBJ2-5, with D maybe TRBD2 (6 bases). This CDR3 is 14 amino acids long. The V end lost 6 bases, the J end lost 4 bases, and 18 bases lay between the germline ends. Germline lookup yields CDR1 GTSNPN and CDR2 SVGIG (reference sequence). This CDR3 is CACTLGGSGETQYF. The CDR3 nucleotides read TGTGCCTGTACCCTAGGAGGGTCCGGAGAGACCCAGTACTTC.

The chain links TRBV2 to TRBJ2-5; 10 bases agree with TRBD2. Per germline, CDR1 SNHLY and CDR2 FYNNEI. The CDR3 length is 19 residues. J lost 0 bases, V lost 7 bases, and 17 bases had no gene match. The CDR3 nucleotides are TGTGCCAGCAACGGTCAAGGCGATAGAGCGGGAGGGGACCAAGAGACCCAGTACTTC. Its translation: CASNGQGDRAGGDQETQYF.

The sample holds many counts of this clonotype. CDR3 in amino acids: CASSLRGEQFF. The CDR3 region has the DNA TGTGCCAGCAGCCTACGGGGGGAGCAGTTCTTC. This rearrangement joins TRBV5-5 to TRBJ2-1, with TRBD2 as a possible D gene (6 bases). Germline loops: CDR1 SGHKS, CDR2 YYEKEE (reference sequence). This CDR3 contains 11 residues. Deletions cut 4 bases from V and 10 bases from J, with 9 bases between.

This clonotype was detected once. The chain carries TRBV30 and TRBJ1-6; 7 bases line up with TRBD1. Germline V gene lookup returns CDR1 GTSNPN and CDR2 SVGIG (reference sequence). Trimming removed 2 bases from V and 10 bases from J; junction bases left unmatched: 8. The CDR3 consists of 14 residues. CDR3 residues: CAWSTTGYDSPLHF. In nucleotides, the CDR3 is TGTGCCTGGAGTACGACAGGGTATGACTCACCCCTCCACTTT.

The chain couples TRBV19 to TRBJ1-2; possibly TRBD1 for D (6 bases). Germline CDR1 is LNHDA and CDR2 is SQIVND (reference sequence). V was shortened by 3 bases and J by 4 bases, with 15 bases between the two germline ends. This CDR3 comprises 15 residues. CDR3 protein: CASSILTGNAYGYTF. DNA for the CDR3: TGTGCCAGTAGTATTCTGACAGGAAACGCCTATGGCTACACCTTC. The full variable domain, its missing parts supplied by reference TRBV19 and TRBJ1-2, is DGGITQSPKYLFRKEGQNVTLSCEQNLNHDAMYWYRQDPGQGLRLIYYSQIVNDFQKGDIAEGYSVSREKKESFPLTVTSAQKNPTAFYLCASSILTGNAYGYTFGSGTRLTVV.

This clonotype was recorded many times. In DNA form, the CDR3 reads TGTGCCAGCAGCGTAGCTGGCCGGGACACTGAAGCTTTCTTT. This codes for CASSVAGRDTEAFF. J is TRBJ1-1 and V is TRBV9, with D unresolved. Per germline, CDR1 SGDLS and CDR2 YYNGEE. The CDR3 spans 14 residues. Trimming pared 0 bases from V and 3 bases from J, leaving 9 bases between.

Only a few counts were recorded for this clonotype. CDR3 DNA sequence: TGTGCCAGCAAGGAACAGGGAAGCTATAATTCACCCCTCCACTTT. It is translated as CASKEQGSYNSPLHF. The gene calls are TRBV2 and TRBJ1-6; tentative D call: TRBD1 (6 bases). Trimming took 7 bases from V and 3 from J, leaving 13 bases between them. Germline CDR1 is SNHLY and CDR2 is FYNNEI. The CDR3 loop spans 15 amino acids. Based on the CDR3 plus reference TRBV2 and TRBJ1-6, the full variable domain is EPEVTQTPSHQVTQMGQEVILRCVPISNHLYFYWYRQILGQKVEFLVSFYNNEISEKSEIFDDQFSVERPDGSNFTLKIRSTKLEDSAMYFCASKEQGSYNSPLHFGNGTRLTVT.

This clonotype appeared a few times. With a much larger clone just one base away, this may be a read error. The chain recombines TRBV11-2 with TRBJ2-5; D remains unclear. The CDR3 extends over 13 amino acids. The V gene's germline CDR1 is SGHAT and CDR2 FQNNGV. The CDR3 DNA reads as TGTGCCAGCAGCTTAGCCCCCCAAGGGACCCAGTACTTC. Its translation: CASSLAPQGTQYF.

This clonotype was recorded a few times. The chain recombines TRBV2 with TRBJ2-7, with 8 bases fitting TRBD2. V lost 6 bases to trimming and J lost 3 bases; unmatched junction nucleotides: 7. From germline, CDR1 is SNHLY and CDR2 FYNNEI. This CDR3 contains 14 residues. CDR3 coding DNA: TGTGCCAGCAGGAGCGGGGGACCAAACTACGAGCAGTACTTC. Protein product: CASRSGGPNYEQYF.

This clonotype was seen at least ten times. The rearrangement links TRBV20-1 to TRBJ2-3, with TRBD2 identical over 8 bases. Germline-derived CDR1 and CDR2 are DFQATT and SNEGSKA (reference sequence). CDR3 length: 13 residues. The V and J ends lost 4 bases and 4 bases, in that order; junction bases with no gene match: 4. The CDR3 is CSAIPGGADTQYF. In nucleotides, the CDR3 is TGCAGTGCTATACCGGGGGGGGCAGATACGCAGTATTTT.

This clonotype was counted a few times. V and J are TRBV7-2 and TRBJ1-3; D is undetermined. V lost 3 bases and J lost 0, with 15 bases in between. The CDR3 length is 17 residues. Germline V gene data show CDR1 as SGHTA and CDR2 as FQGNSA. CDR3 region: CASSFTPVQSSGNTIYF. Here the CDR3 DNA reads TGTGCCAGCAGCTTCACACCCGTACAGAGCTCTGGAAACACCATATATTTT.

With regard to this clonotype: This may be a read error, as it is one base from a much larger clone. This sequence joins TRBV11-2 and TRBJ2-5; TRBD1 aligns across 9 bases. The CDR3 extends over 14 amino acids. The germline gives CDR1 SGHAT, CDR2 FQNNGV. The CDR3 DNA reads TGTGTCAGCAGCCTTCGACAGGGGGGCGAGACCCAGTACTTC. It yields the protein CVSSLRQGGETQYF.

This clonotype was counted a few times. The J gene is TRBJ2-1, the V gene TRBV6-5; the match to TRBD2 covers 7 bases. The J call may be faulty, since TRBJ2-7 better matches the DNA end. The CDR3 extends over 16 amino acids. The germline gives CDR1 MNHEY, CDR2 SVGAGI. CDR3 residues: CASSLHAGTNYNEQYF. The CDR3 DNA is TGTGCCAGCAGTCTACACGCCGGGACTAACTACAATGAGCAGTACTTC.

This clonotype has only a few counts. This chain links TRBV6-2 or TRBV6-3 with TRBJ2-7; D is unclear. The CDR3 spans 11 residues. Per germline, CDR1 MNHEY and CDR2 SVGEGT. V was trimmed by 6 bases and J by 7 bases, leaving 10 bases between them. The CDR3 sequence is CASSYSWEQYF. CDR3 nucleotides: TGTGCCAGCAGCTACAGTTGGGAGCAGTACTTC.

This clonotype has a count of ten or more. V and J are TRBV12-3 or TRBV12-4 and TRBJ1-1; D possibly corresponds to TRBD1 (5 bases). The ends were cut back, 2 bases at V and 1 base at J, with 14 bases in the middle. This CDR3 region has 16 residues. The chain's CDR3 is CASSLRTLPANTEAFF. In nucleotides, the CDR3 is TGTGCCAGCAGTTTACGGACACTCCCGGCGAACACTGAAGCTTTCTTT.

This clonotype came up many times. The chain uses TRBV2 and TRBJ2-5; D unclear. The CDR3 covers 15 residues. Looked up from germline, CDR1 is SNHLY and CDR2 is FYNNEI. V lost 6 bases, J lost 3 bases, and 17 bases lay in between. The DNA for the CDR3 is TGTGCCAGCAGCGCCCTGTTAATCCAGAAAGAGACCCAGTACTTC. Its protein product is CASSALLIQKETQYF.

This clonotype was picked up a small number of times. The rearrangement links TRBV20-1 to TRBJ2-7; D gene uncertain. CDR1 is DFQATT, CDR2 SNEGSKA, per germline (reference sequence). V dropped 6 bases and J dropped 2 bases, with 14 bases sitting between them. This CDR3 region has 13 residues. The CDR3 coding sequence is TGCAGTGCCGGGCCTCCTCCGACCTACGAGCAGTACTTC. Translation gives CSAGPPPTYEQYF.

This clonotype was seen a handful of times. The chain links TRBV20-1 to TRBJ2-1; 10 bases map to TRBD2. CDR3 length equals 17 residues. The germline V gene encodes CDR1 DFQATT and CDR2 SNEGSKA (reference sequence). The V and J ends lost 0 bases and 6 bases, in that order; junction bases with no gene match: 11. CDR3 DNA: TGCAGTGCTAGAGATGCAGCTAGCGGGAGTTTCAGCAATGAGCAGTTCTTC. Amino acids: CSARDAASGSFSNEQFF.

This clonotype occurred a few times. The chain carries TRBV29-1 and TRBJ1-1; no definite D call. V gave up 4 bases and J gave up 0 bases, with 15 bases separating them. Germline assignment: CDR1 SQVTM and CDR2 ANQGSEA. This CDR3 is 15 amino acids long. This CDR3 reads CSVARVGKMNTEAFF. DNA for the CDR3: TGCAGCGTTGCGAGGGTAGGGAAGATGAACACTGAAGCTTTCTTT.

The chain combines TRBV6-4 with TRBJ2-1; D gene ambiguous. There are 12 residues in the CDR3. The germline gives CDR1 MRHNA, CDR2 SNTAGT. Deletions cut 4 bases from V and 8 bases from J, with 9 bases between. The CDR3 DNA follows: TGTGCCAGCAGTGGGTCAGCCGATGAGCAGTTCTTC. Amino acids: CASSGSADEQFF.